A selection of T cell receptor beta chains follows, all from one sample in a study of blood T cells in healthy people across ages. Each CDR3 protein is one row after TCRdb ran MiXCR on the 5' RACE reads. The sample shows 650,000 to 1,000,000 distinct CDR3 sequences, around 45% of them seen only once. Input material: blood. The receptors originated from an elderly man in good health. CDR3s include the opening cysteine and the closing phenylalanine or tryptophan. D genes are given only for firm matches.

D gene	V gene	J gene	CDR3 protein
TRBD1	TRBV7-3	TRBJ2-5	CASSLTGVGETQYF
TRBD2	TRBV20-1	TRBJ2-3	CSAAGTSGISTDTQYF
TRBD2	TRBV6-2/TRBV6-3	TRBJ2-1	CASSISGSAYNEQFF
TRBD1	TRBV28	TRBJ1-2	CASSLLLQGGYGYTF
NA	TRBV20-1	TRBJ2-7	CSAEPSGYLYEQYF
NA	TRBV12-3/TRBV12-4	TRBJ2-1	CASSLNTNNEQFF
NA	TRBV5-1	TRBJ2-3	CASSPHGDRSDTQYF
TRBD2	TRBV20-1	TRBJ2-1	CSAESAGGHSDSYNEQFF
NA	TRBV29-1	TRBJ2-1	CSAGNTGTGKFF
TRBD1	TRBV3-1	TRBJ2-1	CASSSGTGYNEQFF
NA	TRBV28	TRBJ2-1	CASVRDGNVEQFF
TRBD2	TRBV20-1	TRBJ2-1	CSARSGIPYNEQFF
NA	TRBV5-6	TRBJ2-3	CASSLASDYRTDTQYF
NA	TRBV5-5	TRBJ2-2	CASSFKSATGELFF
NA	TRBV29-1	TRBJ2-3	CSVELAASSTDTQYF
NA	TRBV5-1	TRBJ2-7	CASSFSFSGYEQYF